The source of this TCR beta chain is a study of PD-1 blockade in classical Hodgkin lymphoma. Across the study: Intravenous nivolumab at 3 mg/kg was given to patients every 2 weeks.

The table came from immunoSEQ multiplex PCR; TCRdb's copy has only in-frame clones and leaves some out. The repertoire holds roughly 25,000 clones, with over 80% as singletons. V was pared by 0 bases and J by 5 bases, with 20 bases between. CDR1 and CDR2 from the germline V gene are SGDLS and YYNGEE. This CDR3 spans 17 amino acids. Brentuximab vedotin exposure varied among the patients, all of whom had relapsed after autologous stem cell transplantation. Researchers used magnetic negative selection to pull out pure CD4+ T cells from thawed PBMCs. Sequenced here: CD4+ T cells from blood, sampled at baseline. The receptor was derived from a human donor with classical Hodgkin lymphoma. J is TRBJ1-2 and V is TRBV9; possible D gene TRBD1, 5 bases. CDR3: CASSVERSLPGHYGYTF. The CDR3 DNA reads TGTGCCAGCAGCGTAGAAAGGTCGCTCCCCGGACATTATGGCTACACCTTC.